Listed here are 14 T cell receptor beta chains from one sample, sequenced in a study of shared clonotypes between healthy human individuals. Generated by immunoSEQ multiplex PCR, the TCRdb table keeps only in-frame clones and is missing some. The top ten hold nearly 1.5% of the sample, which has about 960,000 clones, roughly 72% seen once. The sample was memory CD4+ T cells sorted from blood. The subset: CD45RA-negative fraction. Receptors were obtained from a man between 18 and 35 years old in good health.

This clone was observed many times. This sequence joins TRBV5-1 and TRBJ2-2; unclear D gene. This CDR3 is 13 amino acids long. Germline V gene data show CDR1 as SGHRS and CDR2 as YFSETQ. Trimming removed 2 bases at V and 7 bases at J, with 9 bases between. The CDR3 coding sequence is TGCGCCAGCAGCTTAAGGAGTGGCGGGGAGCTGTTTTTT. As protein: CASSLRSGGELFF.

In this sample, this clone turned up many times. This sequence joins TRBV6-1 and TRBJ2-6, with D possibly TRBD1 on 5 matching bases. Deletions cut 6 bases from V and 1 base from J, with 10 bases between. The CDR3 sequence is 15 residues long. The germline V gene encodes CDR1 MNHNS and CDR2 SASEGT. CDR3: CASSATVSGANVLTF. For the CDR3, the DNA is TGTGCCAGCAGCGCGACAGTATCTGGGGCCAACGTCCTGACTTTC.

A few counts support this clone. CDR3 region: CASSSQLNTEAFF. CDR3 DNA: TGTGCCAGCAGCTCACAGCTGAACACTGAAGCTTTCTTT. The rearrangement joins TRBV5-4 to TRBJ1-1, with unresolved D. CDR1 is SGHNT and CDR2 is YYREEE in the germline V gene (reference sequence). V was trimmed by 3 bases and J by 0 bases, leaving 6 bases between them. This CDR3 has 13 amino acids.

Many counts were recorded for this clone. The V call is TRBV14, the J call TRBJ2-7; D is ambiguous. The CDR3 runs to 14 residues. V lost 0 bases and J 3 bases, leaving 9 bases between the germline ends. Germline assignment: CDR1 SGHDN and CDR2 FVKESK. The CDR3 DNA reads TGTGCCAGCAGCCAAGAAACTGCTGTCTACGAGCAGTACTTC. Translation gives CASSQETAVYEQYF.

The V call is TRBV11-2, the J call TRBJ2-7; 8 bases align to TRBD1. The junction had 6 bases not matched to a gene; V was cut back by 3 bases and J by 5 bases. Germline CDR1 SGHAT, CDR2 FQNNGV. CDR3 length: 14 residues. For the CDR3, the DNA is TGTGCCAGCAGCTTTAGACAGGGGAGCAACGAGCAGTACTTC. Its translation is CASSFRQGSNEQYF.

CDR3 sequence reads: CSVAGGSGEQYF. CDR3 nucleotide sequence: TGCAGCGTTGCGGGGGGATCGGGAGAGCAGTACTTC. The chain links TRBV29-1 to TRBJ2-7; 7 bases match TRBD2. The length of the CDR3 is 12 residues. The V gene end was trimmed by 4 bases and the J gene end by 7 bases; junction bases not matched to a gene: 7. Germline CDR1 reads SQVTM; CDR2 reads ANQGSEA.

The chain carries TRBV6-1 and TRBJ2-7; weak D call: TRBD2 (7 bases). The V gene's germline CDR1 is MNHNS and CDR2 SASEGT. The length of the CDR3 is 15 residues. Trimming pared 2 bases from V and 3 bases from J, leaving 14 bases between. Written as DNA, the CDR3 is TGTGCCAGCAGTGAACCCCGGGGAGGGGGCTACGAGCAGTACTTC. Protein: CASSEPRGGGYEQYF.

The chain carries TRBV28 and TRBJ2-7, with unresolved D. This CDR3 has 14 amino acids. Looked up from germline, CDR1 is MDHEN and CDR2 is SYDVKM. V gave up 7 bases and J gave up 0 bases, with 13 bases separating them. Here the CDR3 reads CASIPSGSSYEQYF. For the CDR3, the DNA is TGTGCCAGCATCCCTAGTGGATCCTCCTACGAGCAGTACTTC.

The chain carries TRBV11-3 and TRBJ2-3; D is possibly TRBD2 (5 bases). Trimming stripped 3 bases from V and 0 bases from J, with 7 bases between. There are 14 residues in the CDR3. From germline, CDR1 is SGHNT and CDR2 YENEEA. The CDR3 bases are TGTGCCAGCAGCTTGGGAGAGAGCACAGATACGCAGTATTTT. Its translation: CASSLGESTDTQYF.

The chain joins TRBV4-3 to TRBJ1-4; D unclear. This CDR3 is built from 13 residues. Germline V gene sequence: CDR1 LGHNA, CDR2 YSLEER. V was trimmed by 3 bases and J by 4 bases, leaving 6 bases between them. The CDR3 spells CASSQGRNEKLFF. In DNA form, the CDR3 reads TGCGCCAGCAGCCAGGGCCGTAATGAAAAACTGTTTTTT.

The V gene is TRBV10-1, the J gene TRBJ2-7; perhaps TRBD1 as D (6 bases). The CDR3 runs 16 residues. V was pared by 2 bases and J by 2 bases, with 16 bases between. In germline, CDR1 is WNHNN, CDR2 SYGVQD (reference sequence). The CDR3 loop is CASSERSGVSPYEQYF. The CDR3 bases are TGCGCCAGCAGTGAGAGATCAGGGGTTTCCCCCTACGAGCAGTACTTC.

This clone was recorded only once. The rearrangement joins TRBV18 to TRBJ2-7, with 11 bases matching TRBD1. There are 13 residues in the CDR3. CDR1 KGHSH and CDR2 LQKENI come from the germline V gene. With 5 bases clipped from V and 5 bases from J, the junction kept 2 bases outside the gene matches. The CDR3 spells CASSWTGGDEQYF. The CDR3, as DNA: TGTGCCAGCTCATGGACAGGGGGCGACGAGCAGTACTTC.

This chain links TRBV6-1 with TRBJ2-5; 10 bases map to TRBD1. The CDR3 has 19 residues. The germline gives CDR1 MNHNS, CDR2 SASEGT. J lost 7 bases, V lost 3 bases, and 20 bases had no gene match. This CDR3 reads CASSDRTGGARVDFRTQYF. CDR3 bases: TGTGCCAGCAGTGACCGGACAGGGGGGGCGAGGGTTGATTTCAGGACCCAGTACTTC.

The J gene is TRBJ2-5, the V gene TRBV5-6, with a tentative D call TRBD2 (6 bases). The CDR3 is 13 amino acids. Germline V gene data show CDR1 as SGHDT and CDR2 as YYEEEE. The ends were cut back, 6 bases at V and 5 bases at J, with 14 bases in the middle. DNA for the CDR3: TGTGCCAGCACGCGGGGCGCGGGGGAGACCCAGTACTTC. Translation: CASTRGAGETQYF.